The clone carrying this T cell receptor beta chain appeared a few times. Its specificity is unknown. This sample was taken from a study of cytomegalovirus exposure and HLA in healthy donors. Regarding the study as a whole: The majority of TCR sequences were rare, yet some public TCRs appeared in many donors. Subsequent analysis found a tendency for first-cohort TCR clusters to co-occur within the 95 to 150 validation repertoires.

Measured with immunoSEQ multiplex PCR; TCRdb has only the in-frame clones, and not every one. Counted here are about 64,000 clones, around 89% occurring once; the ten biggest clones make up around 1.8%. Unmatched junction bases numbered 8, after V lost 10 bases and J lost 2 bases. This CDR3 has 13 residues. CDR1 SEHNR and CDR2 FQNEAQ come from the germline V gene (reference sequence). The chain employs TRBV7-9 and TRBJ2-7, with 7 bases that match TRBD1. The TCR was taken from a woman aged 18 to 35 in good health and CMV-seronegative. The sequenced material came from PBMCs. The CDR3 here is CATSRDSPYEQYF. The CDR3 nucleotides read TGTGCCACTTCCCGGGACAGCCCCTACGAGCAGTACTTC. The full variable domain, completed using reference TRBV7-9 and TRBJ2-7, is DTGVSQNPRHKITKRGQNVTFRCDPISEHNRLYWYRQTLGQGPEFLTYFQNEAQLEKSRLLSDRFSAERPKGSFSTLEIQRTEQGDSAMYLCATSRDSPYEQYFGPGTRLTVT.